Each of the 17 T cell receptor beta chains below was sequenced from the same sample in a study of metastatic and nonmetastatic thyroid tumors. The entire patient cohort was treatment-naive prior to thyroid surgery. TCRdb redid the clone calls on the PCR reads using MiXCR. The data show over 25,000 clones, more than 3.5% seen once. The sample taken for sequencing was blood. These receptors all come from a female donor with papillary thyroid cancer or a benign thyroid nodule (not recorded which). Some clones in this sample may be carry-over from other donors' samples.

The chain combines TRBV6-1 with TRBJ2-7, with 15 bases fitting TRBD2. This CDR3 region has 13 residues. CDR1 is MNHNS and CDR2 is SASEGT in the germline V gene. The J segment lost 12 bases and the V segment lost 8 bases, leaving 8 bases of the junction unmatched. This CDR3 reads CASPGTSGRTRYF. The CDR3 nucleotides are TGTGCCAGCCCCGGGACTAGCGGGAGGACTCGGTACTTC.

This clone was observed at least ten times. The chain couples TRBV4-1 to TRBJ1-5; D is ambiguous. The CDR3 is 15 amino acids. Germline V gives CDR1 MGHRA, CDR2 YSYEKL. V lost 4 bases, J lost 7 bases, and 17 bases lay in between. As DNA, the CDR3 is TGCGCCAGCAGCCTTTTCCTGCAAGAGGAACAGCCCCAGCATTTT. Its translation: CASSLFLQEEQPQHF.

The CDR3 DNA sequence: TGTGCCAGCAGCTGGGGGACAGGGCTGAATACAGATACGCAGTATTTT. Translation gives CASSWGTGLNTDTQYF. The rearrangement joins TRBV11-2 to TRBJ2-3; 9 bases map to TRBD1. Looked up from germline, CDR1 is SGHAT and CDR2 is FQNNGV. With 4 bases clipped from V and 3 bases from J, the junction kept 8 bases outside the gene matches. CDR3 length: 16 amino acids.

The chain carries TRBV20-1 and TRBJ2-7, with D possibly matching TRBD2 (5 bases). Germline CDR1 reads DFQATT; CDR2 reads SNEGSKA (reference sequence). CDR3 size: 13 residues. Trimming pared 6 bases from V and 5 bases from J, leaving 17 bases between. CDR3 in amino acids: CSASPLGSNEQYF. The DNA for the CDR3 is TGCAGTGCCTCACCACTAGGGTCCAACGAGCAGTACTTC.

CDR3: CSASWDRVGGYTF. The CDR3 bases are TGCAGTGCTAGCTGGGACAGGGTCGGGGGCTACACCTTC. This chain joins TRBV20-1 and TRBJ1-2, with TRBD1 matching over 9 bases. Germline CDR1 reads DFQATT; CDR2 reads SNEGSKA (reference sequence). This CDR3 comprises 13 residues. Losses at the gene ends were 3 bases for V and 8 bases for J; bases not matched to a gene: 7.

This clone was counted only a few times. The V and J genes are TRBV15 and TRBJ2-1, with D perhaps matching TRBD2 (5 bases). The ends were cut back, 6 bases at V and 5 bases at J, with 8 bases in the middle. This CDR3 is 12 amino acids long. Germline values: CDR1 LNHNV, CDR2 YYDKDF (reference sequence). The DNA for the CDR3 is TGTGCCACCAGTGTCGGGAACAATGAGCAGTTCTTC. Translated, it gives CATSVGNNEQFF.

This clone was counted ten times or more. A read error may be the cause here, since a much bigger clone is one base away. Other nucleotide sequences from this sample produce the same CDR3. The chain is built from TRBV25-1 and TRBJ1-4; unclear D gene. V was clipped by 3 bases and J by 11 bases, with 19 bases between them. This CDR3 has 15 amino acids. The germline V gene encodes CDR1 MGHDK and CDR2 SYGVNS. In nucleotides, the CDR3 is TGTGCCAGCAGTGACCTTATTACGCGCACTGAGAAACTGTTTTTT. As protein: CASSDLITRTEKLFF.

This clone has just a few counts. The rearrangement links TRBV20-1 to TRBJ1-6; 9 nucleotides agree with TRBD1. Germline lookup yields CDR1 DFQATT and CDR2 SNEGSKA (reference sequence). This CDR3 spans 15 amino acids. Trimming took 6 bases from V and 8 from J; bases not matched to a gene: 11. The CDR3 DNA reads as TGCAGTGCCCCAGGACAGGGGACTCCAGATTCACCCCTCCACTTT. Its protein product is CSAPGQGTPDSPLHF.

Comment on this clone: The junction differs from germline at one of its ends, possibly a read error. The CDR3 sequence is CVSSWTSGSNEQFF. In nucleotides, the CDR3 is TGTGTCAGCAGTTGGACTAGCGGGAGCAATGAACAGTTCTTC. J is TRBJ2-1 and V is TRBV2; 13 positions agree with TRBD2. The V gene's germline CDR1 is SNHLY and CDR2 FYNNEI. The CDR3 extends over 14 amino acids.

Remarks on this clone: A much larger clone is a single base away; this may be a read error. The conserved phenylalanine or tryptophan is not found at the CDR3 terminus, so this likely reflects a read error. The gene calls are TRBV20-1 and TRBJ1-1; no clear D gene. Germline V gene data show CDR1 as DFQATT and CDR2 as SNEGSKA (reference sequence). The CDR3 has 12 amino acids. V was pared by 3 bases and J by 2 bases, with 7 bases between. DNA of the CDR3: TGCAGTGCTAGTTGGGGAAACACTGAAGCTTTCCTT. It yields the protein CSASWGNTEAFL.

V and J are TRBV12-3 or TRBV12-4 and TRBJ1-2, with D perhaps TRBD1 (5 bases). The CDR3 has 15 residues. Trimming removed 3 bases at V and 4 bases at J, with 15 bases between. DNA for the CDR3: TGTGCCAGCAGTTTGTGGGGGGTCGACCTCTATGGCTACACCTTC. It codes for CASSLWGVDLYGYTF.

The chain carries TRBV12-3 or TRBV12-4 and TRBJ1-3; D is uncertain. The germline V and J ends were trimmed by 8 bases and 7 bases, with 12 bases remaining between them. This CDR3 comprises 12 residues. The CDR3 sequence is CASCVLGNTIYF. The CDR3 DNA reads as TGTGCCAGCTGCGTCCTGGGGAACACCATATATTTT.

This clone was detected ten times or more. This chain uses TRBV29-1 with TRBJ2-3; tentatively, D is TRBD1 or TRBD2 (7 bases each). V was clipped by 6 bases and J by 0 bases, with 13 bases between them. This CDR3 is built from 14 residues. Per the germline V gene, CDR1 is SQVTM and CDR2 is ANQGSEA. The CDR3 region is CSVAGGVSTDTQYF. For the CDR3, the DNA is TGCAGCGTCGCAGGGGGGGTTAGCACAGATACGCAGTATTTT.

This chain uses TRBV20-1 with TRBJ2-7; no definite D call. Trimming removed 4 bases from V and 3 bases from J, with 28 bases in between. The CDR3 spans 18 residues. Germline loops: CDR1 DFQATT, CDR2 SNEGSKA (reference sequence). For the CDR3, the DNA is TGCAGTGCTACCGATCCTCCCCGGGCCTTCAAGATATACTACGAGCAGTACTTC. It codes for CSATDPPRAFKIYYEQYF.

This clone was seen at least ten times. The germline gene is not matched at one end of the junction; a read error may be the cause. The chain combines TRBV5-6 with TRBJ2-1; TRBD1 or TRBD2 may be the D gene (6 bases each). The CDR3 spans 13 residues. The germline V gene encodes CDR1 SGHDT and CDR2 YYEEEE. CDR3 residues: CASSWRANREEHF. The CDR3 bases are TGTGCCAGCAGCTGGAGAGCTAACAGGGAGGAACACTTC.

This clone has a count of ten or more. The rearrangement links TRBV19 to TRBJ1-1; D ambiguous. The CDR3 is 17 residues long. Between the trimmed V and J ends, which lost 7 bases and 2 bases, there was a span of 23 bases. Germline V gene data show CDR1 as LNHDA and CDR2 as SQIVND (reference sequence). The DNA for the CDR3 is TGTGCCAGTAACGCCGCGTCGAGAGCGAGAATAAACACTGAAGCTTTCTTT. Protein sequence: CASNAASRARINTEAFF. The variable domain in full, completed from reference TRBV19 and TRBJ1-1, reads DGGITQSPKYLFRKEGQNVTLSCEQNLNHDAMYWYRQDPGQGLRLIYYSQIVNDFQKGDIAEGYSVSREKKESFPLTVTSAQKNPTAFYLCASNAASRARINTEAFFGQGTRLTVV.

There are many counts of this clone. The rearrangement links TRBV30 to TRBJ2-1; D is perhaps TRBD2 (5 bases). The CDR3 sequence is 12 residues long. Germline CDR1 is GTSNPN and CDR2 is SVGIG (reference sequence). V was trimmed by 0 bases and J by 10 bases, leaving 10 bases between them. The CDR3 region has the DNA TGTGCCTGGAGTGTCCTAGCCGGAGAGCAGTTCTTC. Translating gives CAWSVLAGEQFF.